The 13 T cell receptor beta chains given below trace back to one sample, sequenced in a study of immune cell composition in non-small cell lung cancer. Produced via immunoSEQ multiplex PCR; TCRdb's table is partial and in-frame only. This table holds roughly 8,000 clones, roughly 62% found once. Sequencing used lung tumor tissue. Every receptor here comes from a human donor with non-small cell lung cancer.

The genes are TRBV30 and TRBJ2-1; 7 bases align to TRBD2. J was trimmed by 6 bases and V by 0 bases; bases with no gene match: 8. The CDR3 loop spans 15 amino acids. The germline V gene has CDR1 GTSNPN and CDR2 SVGIG (reference sequence). CDR3: CAWSVPTSSRNEQFF. CDR3 nucleotide sequence: TGTGCCTGGAGTGTACCGACTAGCTCCCGCAATGAGCAGTTCTTC.

The V call is TRBV5-1, the J call TRBJ1-5; perhaps TRBD1 as D (6 bases). CDR1 is SGHRS and CDR2 is YFSETQ in the germline V gene. The CDR3 runs to 14 residues. The V and J ends lost 3 bases and 6 bases respectively, with 13 bases between them. The CDR3 reads CASSSGQSGQPQHF. In nucleotides, the CDR3 is TGCGCCAGCAGCTCTGGACAGAGCGGTCAGCCCCAGCATTTT. Full variable domain (remainder filled in from reference TRBV5-1 and TRBJ1-5): KAGVTQTPRYLIKTRGQQVTLSCSPISGHRSVSWYQQTPGQGLQFLFEYFSETQRNKGNFPGRFSGRQFSNSRSEMNVSTLELGDSALYLCASSSGQSGQPQHFGDGTRLSIL.

The chain has TRBV28 and TRBJ2-7; D remains ambiguous. CDR3 length: 13 amino acids. Germline CDR1 MDHEN, CDR2 SYDVKM. Trimming stripped 6 bases from V and 6 bases from J, with 15 bases between. This CDR3 is CASSPVRFGEQYF. CDR3 DNA sequence: TGTGCCAGCAGCCCGGTCCGGTTTGGCGAGCAGTACTTC.

The chain recombines TRBV9 with TRBJ1-1; D is ambiguous. The CDR3 consists of 14 residues. Germline CDR1 reads SGDLS; CDR2 reads YYNGEE. Trimming stripped 4 bases from V and 5 bases from J, with 15 bases between. The DNA for the CDR3 is TGTGCCAGCAGCCCCCGGTGGCGAGGAACTGAAGCTTTCTTT. It translates to CASSPRWRGTEAFF.

The rearrangement uses TRBV9 and TRBJ1-2, with TRBD1 matching 8 bases. CDR3 size: 15 residues. Germline V CDR1 and CDR2: SGDLS, YYNGEE. J gave up 5 bases and V 3 bases, and 9 bases lay outside the gene matches. The CDR3, as DNA: TGTGCCAGCAGCGGACCGGGACAGGCCCTTTATGGCTACACCTTC. Translated, it gives CASSGPGQALYGYTF. The whole variable domain, filled in from reference TRBV9 and TRBJ1-2, reads DSGVTQTPKHLITATGQRVTLRCSPRSGDLSVYWYQQSLDQGLQFLIQYYNGEERAKGNILERFSAQQFPDLHSELNLSSLELGDSALYFCASSGPGQALYGYTFGSGTRLTVV.

The J gene is TRBJ1-4, the V gene TRBV27, with TRBD1 matching over 7 bases. V trimming: 4 bases; J trimming: 2 bases; junction bases outside the gene matches: 1. The CDR3 is 14 amino acids. CDR1 and CDR2 (germline): MNHEY, SMNVEV (reference sequence). This CDR3 reads CASSWDSTNEKLFF. CDR3 nucleotide sequence: TGTGCCAGCAGTTGGGACAGCACTAATGAAAAACTGTTTTTT.

This rearrangement joins TRBV2 to TRBJ2-2; 7 bases map to TRBD2. V gave up 3 bases and J gave up 8 bases; unmatched junction bases: 3. Germline CDR1 is SNHLY and CDR2 is FYNNEI. CDR3 length equals 13 residues. The CDR3 bases are TGTGCCAGCAGTGAGTTACTAGCGGGGGAGCTGTTTTTT. Amino acids: CASSELLAGELFF. Supplemented by reference TRBV2 and TRBJ2-2, the full variable domain reads EPEVTQTPSHQVTQMGQEVILRCVPISNHLYFYWYRQILGQKVEFLVSFYNNEISEKSEIFDDQFSVERPDGSNFTLKIRSTKLEDSAMYFCASSELLAGELFFGEGSRLTVL.

The V and J genes are TRBV10-2 and TRBJ1-2, with D uncertain. The V end was cut by 8 bases, the J end by 1 base, with 11 bases between. The CDR3 has 13 residues. Germline CDR1 and CDR2: WSHSY and SAAADI. The CDR3 reads CASQEAVNYGYTF. DNA of the CDR3: TGCGCCAGCCAAGAGGCGGTTAACTATGGCTACACCTTC.

The J gene is TRBJ2-1, the V gene TRBV27; tentatively, D is TRBD1 (6 bases). CDR1 is MNHEY, CDR2 SMNVEV, per germline (reference sequence). Between the trimmed V and J ends, which lost 5 bases and 8 bases, there was a span of 16 bases. This CDR3 is built from 14 residues. Here the CDR3 reads CASSRTVLLDEQFF. Here the CDR3 DNA reads TGTGCCAGCAGTCGGACAGTGTTGCTCGATGAGCAGTTCTTC.

This chain joins TRBV7-2 and TRBJ2-7; 12 bases agree with TRBD2. This CDR3 comprises 15 residues. The V gene end was trimmed by 3 bases and the J gene end by 3 bases; junction bases not matched to a gene: 3. CDR1 is SGHTA and CDR2 is FQGNSA in the germline V gene. The CDR3 region has the DNA TGTGCCAGCAGCTTGAGGACTAGCGGGAACTACGAGCAGTACTTC. Amino acid sequence: CASSLRTSGNYEQYF. Full variable domain (remainder filled in from reference TRBV7-2 and TRBJ2-7): GAGVSQSPSNKVTEKGKDVELRCDPISGHTALYWYRQSLGQGLEFLIYFQGNSAPDKSGLPSDRFSAERTGGSVSTLTIQRTQQEDSAVYLCASSLRTSGNYEQYFGPGTRLTVT.

This chain uses TRBV27 with TRBJ1-4, with 7 bases identical to TRBD1. CDR1 MNHEY and CDR2 SMNVEV come from the germline V gene (reference sequence). Germline trimming cut 6 bases from V and 10 bases from J; bases unmatched to any gene: 8. This CDR3 has 13 residues. In DNA, the CDR3 is TGTGCCAGCAGCCAGGGGGTCGGGGGAAAACTGTTTTTT. Encoded protein: CASSQGVGGKLFF. The full variable domain, completed using reference TRBV27 and TRBJ1-4, is EAQVTQNPRYLITVTGKKLTVTCSQNMNHEYMSWYRQDPGLGLRQIYYSMNVEVTDKGDVPEGYKVSRKEKRNFPLILESPSPNQTSLYFCASSQGVGGKLFFGSGTQLSVL.

This clone appeared a few times. This chain connects TRBV27 to TRBJ2-7; D call uncertain. Germline V CDR1 and CDR2: MNHEY, SMNVEV (reference sequence). The CDR3 loop spans 14 amino acids. The V end lost 6 bases, the J end lost 0 bases, and 12 bases lay between the germline ends. The CDR3 loop is CASRVQASSYEQYF. The CDR3 nucleotides read TGTGCCAGCAGAGTGCAGGCGAGCTCCTACGAGCAGTACTTC.

CDR3 nucleotides: TGTGCCAGCAGCCCCAGGCCAGCGGGAGGCCGAAATACGCAGTATTTT. Translation gives CASSPRPAGGRNTQYF. The chain couples TRBV11-3 to TRBJ2-3; 9 bases align to TRBD2. The V gene end was trimmed by 5 bases and the J gene end by 7 bases; junction bases not matched to a gene: 13. There are 16 residues in the CDR3. CDR1 is SGHNT, CDR2 YENEEA, per germline.